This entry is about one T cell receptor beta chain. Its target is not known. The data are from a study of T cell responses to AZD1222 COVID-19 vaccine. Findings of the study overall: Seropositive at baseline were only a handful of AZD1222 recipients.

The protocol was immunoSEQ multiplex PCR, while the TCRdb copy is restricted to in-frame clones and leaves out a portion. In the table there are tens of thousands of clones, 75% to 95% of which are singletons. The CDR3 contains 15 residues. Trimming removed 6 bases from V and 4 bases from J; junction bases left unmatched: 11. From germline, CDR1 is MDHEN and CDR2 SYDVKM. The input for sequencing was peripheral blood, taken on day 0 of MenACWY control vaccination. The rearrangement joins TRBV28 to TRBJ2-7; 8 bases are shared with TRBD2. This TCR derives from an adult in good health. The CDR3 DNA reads TGTGCCAGCAGAGCAGCGGGAGCTCCCTTTTACGAGCAGTACTTC. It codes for CASRAAGAPFYEQYF.